The rows below give T cell receptor beta chains drawn from one sample of a study of shared clonotypes between healthy human individuals. Assay used: immunoSEQ multiplex PCR; TCRdb lists only in-frame clones, some missing. The repertoire consists of roughly 700,000 clones, with approximately 79% occurring once and the leading ten covering approximately 1.8%. Sequencing input: memory CD4+ T cells sorted from blood. These receptors were obtained from a woman aged 25 to 45 in good health. Each CDR3 is given without its conserved first and last residue. Fields, in order: V gene, CDR3 protein.

>TRBV28
ASGQRVSGYT
>TRBV30
AWRSGGIANTIY
>TRBV15
ATSRGGYEQY
>TRBV7-9
ASSSDIAGGMTGELF
>TRBV10-3
AISEGPRERETQY
>TRBV11-2
ASRFWGAYEQY
>TRBV4-2
ASSLGLAGGPRVGSYEQY
>TRBV29-1
SAKDLTAGEQY
>TRBV5-1
ASSSGLAGPYNEQF
>TRBV19
ASSPRTSGAYEQY
>TRBV15
ATSTRPGLGYGYT
>TRBV2
ASSEEGQGNEKLF
>TRBV28
ASNSGTSRKF
>TRBV5-5
ASSRGDGGEQY
>TRBV7-2
ASSLQPAYEQY
>TRBV18
ASSPWGGNQPQH
>TRBV30
AWSLRGDEQF
>TRBV5-1
ASKGDGALHAF
>TRBV2
ASSEEGTGVDTQY
>TRBV7-3
ASSLNQGNTGELF
>TRBV5-1
ASSLGTHTDTQY
>TRBV7-3
ASSPQRDSYNEQF
>TRBV7-2
ASSQGQGAIEAF
>TRBV5-4
ASRPGSTDTQY
>TRBV4-2
ASSQGTLGEQF
>TRBV2
ASWTGVDYQPQH